A selection of T cell receptor beta chains follows, all from one sample in a study of blood T cell repertoires in COVID-19. Generated by immunoSEQ multiplex PCR, the TCRdb table keeps only in-frame clones and is missing some. The table lists tens of thousands of clones, around nine tenths of them singletons. The sample taken for sequencing was peripheral blood. Receptors originate from a woman in her fifties or sixties with COVID-19, enrolled during active disease. Both conserved end residues are part of each CDR3. A D gene is named only where the DNA matches it firmly. Some rows have no size entry. The others give once, few or many, or a class for an expanded clone.

v_call	clone_size	j_call	d_call	cdr3_nt	cdr3_aa
TRBV27	few	TRBJ1-6	.	TGTGCCAGCAGTTCAACAGGGAATAATTCACCCCTCCACTTT	CASSSTGNNSPLHF
TRBV5-4	.	TRBJ1-4	.	TGTGCCAGCAGCCCCAACAGGGCGAGAGAAAAACTGTTTTTT	CASSPNRAREKLFF
TRBV27	.	TRBJ2-3	.	TGTGCCAGCACCAGAATCGTCGGAGGAACAGATACGCAGTATTTT	CASTRIVGGTDTQYF
TRBV11-2	.	TRBJ2-1	TRBD2	TGTGCCAGCAGCCCTCAATTGGGACTAGCGGGACGCGATGAGCAGTTCTTC	CASSPQLGLAGRDEQFF
TRBV29-1	.	TRBJ2-3	TRBD2	TGCAGCGTCAGAGCGGGAGTGGGAGCAGATACGCAGTATTTT	CSVRAGVGADTQYF
TRBV20-1	.	TRBJ2-5	.	TGCAGTGCTAGTGTTTTAGCGGAAGAGACCCAGTACTTC	CSASVLAEETQYF
TRBV12-3/TRBV12-4	.	TRBJ2-1	TRBD2	TGTGCCAGCAGTTTTGGACTAGTTTTTGAGCAGTTCTTC	CASSFGLVFEQFF
TRBV19	.	TRBJ1-1	.	TGTGCCAGTAGTCCTGCCGTGGGGGCTGTCGCTGAAGCTTTCTTT	CASSPAVGAVAEAFF
TRBV7-9	.	TRBJ2-1	TRBD2	TGTGCCAGCAGAAACAATCCAGGCCTAGCGGAGAAATCCAATGAGCAGTTCTTC	CASRNNPGLAEKSNEQFF
TRBV6-6	.	TRBJ1-6	.	TGTGCCAGCAGTCGCGCCGACTGGGCCAGAACACAGGGTTCACCCCTCCACTTT	CASSRADWARTQGSPLHF